This T cell receptor (beta chain) was retrieved from a study of T cells and Merkel cell carcinoma outcomes (dated by TCRdb to the early 2020s). About the full investigation: The tumor T-cell repertoire, together with T-cell density, was examined as a predictor of clinical outcome in patients with Merkel cell carcinoma. Overall study outcomes, separate from this receptor: According to the report, clinical outcomes in Merkel cell carcinoma patients could be predicted using T-cell density together with features of the T-cell repertoire.

Receptor libraries were prepared by the immunoSEQ multiplex PCR assay. The clones in this table, taken by TCRdb from immuneACCESS, are in-frame only. Not every clone is retained; where verified, under half of the shortfall comes from an unresolved V gene, and the cause of the rest is unknown. This sample comprises some 9,400 clones, approximately 81% of them detected only once. Around 2.5% of the sample goes to the ten largest clones. Comments on this clone: Its antigen is currently not known. No base quality information exists; no much larger clone differs at one position.

Reading the germline V gene gives CDR1 KGHSH and CDR2 LQKENI. Trimming costs V 6 bases and J 6 bases, and their ends lie 14 bases apart. Its CDR3 holds 14 amino acids, cysteine through phenylalanine. Only the CDR3 portion is preserved as DNA: 42 bases, with reading frame beginning at the first base. Samples were obtained from patients with Merkel cell carcinoma. The specimen sequenced was tumor tissue from Merkel cell carcinoma. The sequence derives from a human donor with Merkel cell carcinoma. The chain is assembled from TRBV18 and TRBJ2-2; TRBD1 is a possible D gene, resting on 5 matching bases. The CDR3 region has the sequence CASSPITGAGELFF. The DNA sequence is TGTGCCAGCTCCCCCATCACAGGTGCCGGGGAGCTGTTTTTT.